Below, one TCR beta chain is given with its context. This CDR3 region has 15 residues. CDR1 and CDR2 (germline): GTSNPN, SVGIG (reference sequence). Germline trimming cut 7 bases from V and 4 bases from J; bases unmatched to any gene: 13. This entry comes from a study of CD8+ T cells in alopecia areata. Treatment of the sample: oral pan-JAK inhibitor, 5-10 mg twice daily. After isolation, RNA underwent reverse transcription to generate cDNA as the sequencing template. Libraries were prepared by immunoSEQ multiplex PCR; TCRdb keeps only in-frame clonotypes and omits some of them. This table has over 150,000 clones, 60% appearing once.

V usage is TRBV30 and J usage is TRBJ1-5, with TRBD1 matching 7 bases. This receptor was identified in a human donor with alopecia areata. Here the sequenced sample was CD4+ T cells sorted from blood, taken at week 4, from a patient treated with tofacitinib. The CDR3 coding sequence is TGTGCCTACTCCACGGGACAGAGGAAAAATCAGCCCCAGCATTTT. Translated, it gives CAYSTGQRKNQPQHF.